Presented here are 24 T cell receptor beta chains from one specimen sequenced in a study of blood T cell repertoires in COVID-19. Here immunoSEQ multiplex PCR was the method, and the copy in TCRdb shows in-frame clones only, minus some. The table has about 310,000 clones, about 90% seen once. The source material was PBMCs or T cells enriched from blood (not recorded which). These receptors were obtained from a woman aged 30 to 39 who had recovered from COVID-19.

The chain is built from TRBV9 and TRBJ2-3; 8 bases are shared with TRBD2. Germline loops: CDR1 SGDLS, CDR2 YYNGEE. With 1 base clipped from V and 6 bases from J, the junction kept 7 bases outside the gene matches. This CDR3 has 15 residues. For the CDR3, the DNA is TGTGCCAGCAGCGTATTGGGACTAGGTGACGATACGCAGTATTTT. Its translation: CASSVLGLGDDTQYF.

The J gene is TRBJ2-3, the V gene TRBV21-1; the D segment call TRBD2 is taken from the table without a DNA check. TRBV21-1 is a known pseudogene. The CDR3 contains 20 residues. CDR3 amino acids: CASTHQPKRGLAGVADTQYF. The CDR3 DNA is TGTGCCAGCACTCATCAACCTAAGAGGGGACTAGCGGGAGTGGCAGATACGCAGTATTTT.

The rearrangement joins TRBV2 to TRBJ2-6, with D hard to call. The CDR3 sequence is 16 residues long. Trimming shortened V by 2 bases and J by 3 bases, and 11 bases separated the two germline ends. Germline-derived CDR1 and CDR2 are SNHLY and FYNNEI. The CDR3 spells CASSEWQFFGANVLTF. In nucleotides, the CDR3 is TGTGCCAGCAGTGAATGGCAGTTCTTTGGGGCCAACGTCCTGACTTTC.

The V call is TRBV5-5, the J call TRBJ2-7, with 9 bases fitting TRBD1. This CDR3 spans 16 amino acids. Germline V gene sequence: CDR1 SGHKS, CDR2 YYEKEE (reference sequence). V lost 0 bases and J lost 3; bases outside the gene matches: 7. CDR3 sequence reads: CASSLVPGQGIYEQYF. The CDR3 DNA follows: TGTGCCAGCAGCTTGGTACCGGGACAGGGCATCTACGAGCAGTACTTC.

The rearrangement joins TRBV3-1 (or the pseudogene TRBV3-2) to TRBJ2-5; D is perhaps TRBD1 (5 bases). Germline assignment: CDR1 LGHDT and CDR2 YNNKEL (reference sequence). V shed 1 base and J shed 5 bases, with 11 bases lying between them. CDR3 length: 14 amino acids. CDR3 DNA sequence: TGTGCCAGCAGCCAAGGGGGCGGTAGGGAGACCCAGTACTTC. Amino acids: CASSQGGGRETQYF.

The CDR3 loop is CASSEYPGQNYEQYF. DNA of the CDR3: TGTGCCAGCAGTGAATATCCGGGACAAAACTACGAGCAGTACTTC. The chain has TRBV2 and TRBJ2-7, with D perhaps matching TRBD1 (6 bases). Germline assignment: CDR1 SNHLY and CDR2 FYNNEI. Trimming pared 2 bases from V and 3 bases from J, leaving 14 bases between. The CDR3 covers 15 residues.

This chain links TRBV14 with TRBJ1-1, with D tentatively TRBD1 (5 bases). V was trimmed by 4 bases and J by 5 bases, leaving 17 bases between them. The CDR3 is made up of 15 amino acids. CDR1 is SGHDN, CDR2 FVKESK, per germline. CDR3 protein: CASSPEGRGWTEAFF. The CDR3 coding sequence is TGTGCCAGCAGCCCTGAGGGGCGGGGGTGGACTGAAGCTTTCTTT.

The rearrangement links TRBV19 to TRBJ1-3; a weak D match, TRBD1 (6 bases). The V and J ends lost 10 bases and 0 bases respectively, with 13 bases between them. CDR3 length: 14 residues. CDR1 and CDR2 from the germline V gene are LNHDA and SQIVND (reference sequence). The CDR3 nucleotides read TGTGCCACCACGACAGGCAGCTCTGGAAACACCATATATTTT. Amino acid sequence: CATTTGSSGNTIYF.

This clone was seen ten or more times. V is TRBV7-9 and J is TRBJ2-2, with D perhaps TRBD2 (7 bases). Looked up from germline, CDR1 is SEHNR and CDR2 is FQNEAQ (reference sequence). V dropped 4 bases and J dropped 0 bases, with 15 bases sitting between them. The CDR3 sequence is 17 residues long. The CDR3 bases are TGTGCCAGCAGCTCTAGACCGGGGGGCGCGAACACCGGGGAGCTGTTTTTT. Its translation is CASSSRPGGANTGELFF. The variable domain in full, with the rest retrieved from reference TRBV7-9 and TRBJ2-2, is DTGVSQNPRHKITKRGQNVTFRCDPISEHNRLYWYRQTLGQGPEFLTYFQNEAQLEKSRLLSDRFSAERPKGSFSTLEIQRTEQGDSAMYLCASSSRPGGANTGELFFGEGSRLTVL.

The chain uses TRBV27 and TRBJ1-1, with D unresolved. The germline V gene has CDR1 MNHEY and CDR2 SMNVEV (reference sequence). V gave up 10 bases and J gave up 1 base, with 16 bases separating them. The CDR3 contains 14 residues. The CDR3 region has the DNA TGTGCCACAGGACGGACTTCGGGGAACACTGAAGCTTTCTTT. Translated, it gives CATGRTSGNTEAFF.

The chain links TRBV18 to TRBJ2-2, with 15 bases aligning to TRBD2. The V and J ends lost 0 bases and 5 bases, in that order; junction bases with no gene match: 1. Germline-derived CDR1 and CDR2 are KGHSH and LQKENI. The CDR3 contains 17 residues. For the CDR3, the DNA is TGTGCCAGCTCACCACCGGGACTAGCGGGAGGAACCGGGGAGCTGTTTTTT. It is translated as CASSPPGLAGGTGELFF.

The chain joins TRBV5-5 to TRBJ1-2; a weak D match, TRBD1 (6 bases). CDR3 length: 14 amino acids. The V gene lost 4 bases and the J gene lost 0 bases, with 10 bases spanning the gap. Germline CDR1 is SGHKS and CDR2 is YYEKEE (reference sequence). The CDR3 is CASSDRLANYGYTF. The CDR3 DNA follows: TGTGCCAGCAGCGACAGGCTAGCTAACTATGGCTACACCTTC.

The CDR3 here is CASSLLYGDETQYF. CDR3 DNA sequence: TGTGCCAGCAGTTTATTATACGGGGATGAGACCCAGTACTTC. This rearrangement joins TRBV27 to TRBJ2-5, with D possibly being TRBD2 (5 bases). V was cut by 1 base and J by 5 bases, with 11 bases left in between. The V gene's germline CDR1 is MNHEY and CDR2 SMNVEV (reference sequence). The CDR3 has 14 amino acids.

The chain employs TRBV5-8 and TRBJ1-5; 7 bases are shared with TRBD1. Germline assignment: CDR1 SGHTS and CDR2 YDEGEE. With 0 bases clipped from V and 6 bases from J, the junction kept 6 bases outside the gene matches. CDR3 length equals 15 residues. The chain's CDR3 is CASSLARGASQPQHF. The CDR3 DNA sequence: TGTGCCAGCAGCTTGGCCAGGGGGGCGAGTCAGCCCCAGCATTTT. The full variable domain, its missing parts supplied by reference TRBV5-8 and TRBJ1-5, is EAGVTQSPTHLIKTRGQQATLRCSPISGHTSVYWYQQALGLGLQFLLWYDEGEERNRGNFPPRFSGRQFPNYSSELNVNALELEDSALYLCASSLARGASQPQHFGDGTRLSIL.

A single count supports this clone. The J gene is TRBJ2-7, the V gene TRBV5-6; 12 bases map to TRBD2. The V gene's germline CDR1 is SGHDT and CDR2 YYEEEE. With 0 bases clipped from V and 6 bases from J, the junction kept 4 bases outside the gene matches. CDR3 size: 15 residues. This CDR3 reads CASSLGLAGGGEQYF. CDR3 coding DNA: TGTGCCAGCAGCTTGGGGCTAGCGGGAGGGGGCGAGCAGTACTTC.

This chain joins TRBV6-5 and TRBJ2-5; 11 bases are a match to TRBD1. Germline trimming cut 6 bases from V and 12 bases from J; bases unmatched to any gene: 12. This CDR3 contains 14 residues. CDR1 and CDR2 from the germline V gene are MNHEY and SVGAGI. The CDR3 spells CASRGRDRGSSKYF. The CDR3 DNA sequence: TGTGCCAGCAGGGGGCGGGACAGGGGGTCCTCTAAGTACTTC.

The chain recombines TRBV9 with TRBJ2-7, with TRBD2 identical over 7 bases. The CDR3 sequence is 16 residues long. V lost 3 bases and J lost 3; bases outside the gene matches: 12. Germline V CDR1 and CDR2: SGDLS, YYNGEE. The CDR3 DNA sequence: TGTGCCAGCAGCGCTGGGGGGGGTACTTTTGTCTACGAGCAGTACTTC. It specifies CASSAGGGTFVYEQYF.

The chain is built from TRBV7-2 and TRBJ2-1; 7 bases are shared with TRBD2. The CDR3 loop spans 13 amino acids. The germline V gene has CDR1 SGHTA and CDR2 FQGNSA. The ends lost 7 bases at V and 8 bases at J; junction bases unmatched: 8. The CDR3, as DNA: TGTGCCAGCATACTAGCGATGGGGGATGAGCAGTTCTTC. Protein product: CASILAMGDEQFF.

The V and J genes are TRBV6-6 and TRBJ2-1; D possibly corresponds to TRBD2 (5 bases). Germline-derived CDR1 and CDR2 are MNHNY and SVGAGI (reference sequence). Deletions cut 2 bases from V and 5 bases from J, with 16 bases between. CDR3 length: 16 residues. CDR3 bases: TGTGCCAGCAGTTACCCGTGGGAGTCTAGCAACAATGAGCAGTTCTTC. Amino acids: CASSYPWESSNNEQFF.

The J gene is TRBJ2-1, the V gene TRBV7-2; possible D gene TRBD2, 5 bases. V lost 6 bases to trimming and J lost 0 bases, with 15 bases between them. The CDR3 runs 16 residues. Germline-derived CDR1 and CDR2 are SGHTA and FQGNSA. As DNA, the CDR3 is TGTGCCAGCAGACCAGACGAGGGAAGCTCCTACAATGAGCAGTTCTTC. Translation: CASRPDEGSSYNEQFF. Looking up the rest from reference TRBV7-2 and TRBJ2-1 gives the full variable domain: GAGVSQSPSNKVTEKGKDVELRCDPISGHTALYWYRQSLGQGLEFLIYFQGNSAPDKSGLPSDRFSAERTGGSVSTLTIQRTQQEDSAVYLCASRPDEGSSYNEQFFGPGTRLTVL.

V gene TRBV9 combines with J gene TRBJ2-5, with D possibly TRBD1 on 6 matching bases. Germline loops: CDR1 SGDLS, CDR2 YYNGEE. V lost 3 bases and J 2 bases, leaving 14 bases between the germline ends. This CDR3 contains 15 residues. Here the CDR3 DNA reads TGTGCCAGCAGCGCGAGTGGAGGACAGCAAGAGACCCAGTACTTC. Its protein product is CASSASGGQQETQYF.

The CDR3 nucleotides read TGTGCCAGCAGTTCCCCCCGGACAGGGATCTCGTACGAGCAGTACTTC. Its translation: CASSSPRTGISYEQYF. The chain combines TRBV6-5 with TRBJ2-7, with 8 nucleotides matching TRBD1. CDR1 is MNHEY, CDR2 SVGAGI, per germline. The CDR3 spans 16 residues. V was clipped by 4 bases and J by 4 bases; unmatched bases: 12.

This clone has only one observation. The rearrangement links TRBV29-1 to TRBJ2-7, with 8 positions matching TRBD1. V was pared by 4 bases and J by 5 bases, with 4 bases of the junction left unmatched. CDR1 is SQVTM and CDR2 is ANQGSEA in the germline V gene. The CDR3 is 12 amino acids. The CDR3 reads CSVVRTGNEQYF. CDR3 bases: TGCAGCGTTGTAAGGACAGGGAACGAGCAGTACTTC.

This clone has only a few counts. The chain employs TRBV10-1 and TRBJ2-1; TRBD2 matches at 14 bases. CDR1 is WNHNN, CDR2 SYGVQD, per germline (reference sequence). This CDR3 is built from 18 residues. V shed 5 bases, J shed 0 bases, and the junction held 6 bases outside the gene matches. CDR3 bases: TGCGCCAGCAGTACGGGACTAGCGGGAGCGGGCTCCTACAATGAGCAGTTCTTC. It translates to CASSTGLAGAGSYNEQFF.